Following are 14 T cell receptor beta chains from one sample sequenced in a study of T cells in Graves' hyperthyroidism and ophthalmopathy (dated by TCRdb to about 2019). Library preparation employed multiplex PCR. The listed sequencing device is Illumina HiSeq 2000. TCR beta CDR3 regions were amplified from RNA transcripts. For the first round of RT-PCR on the TCR CDR3, the HTBI primer set was used together with the Qiagen OneStep RT-PCR kit. Through fastp at Q25 and MiXCR, TCRdb rebuilt clones from the public reads, retaining in-frame beta chains. Entries that share a CDR3 protein sequence are merged under the most common genes and DNA. This sample lists hundreds of thousands of distinct CDR3 sequences; around 15% were detected once. The leading ten clones occupy approximately 15% of the sample. The specimen sequenced was blood. These TCRs come from a woman in her forties with Graves' hyperthyroidism.

This clonotype has only a few counts. V is TRBV4-1 and J is TRBJ2-3; possible D gene TRBD1, 6 bases. The CDR3 has 15 residues. Trimming pared 0 bases from V and 1 base from J, leaving 8 bases between. Germline V CDR1 and CDR2: MGHRA, YSYEKL. The CDR3 loop is CASSQEAGGTDTQYF. CDR3 sequence (DNA): TGCGCCAGCAGCCAAGAGGCAGGGGGCACAGATACGCAGTATTTT.

This clonotype was found a few times. The chain is built from TRBV27 and TRBJ2-3; 11 bases align to TRBD2. Per the germline V gene, CDR1 is MNHEY and CDR2 is SMNVEV (reference sequence). J was trimmed by 6 bases and V by 10 bases; bases with no gene match: 9. The CDR3 is 14 residues long. CDR3 bases: TGTGCCACGAAACTAGCGGGAGCAGACGATACGCAGTATTTT. This codes for CATKLAGADDTQYF.

This clonotype was counted between two and nine times. The chain uses TRBV7-3 and TRBJ2-1; the match to TRBD2 covers 7 bases. The ends lost 4 bases at V and 7 bases at J; junction bases unmatched: 10. The length of the CDR3 is 15 residues. The germline CDR1 and CDR2 sequences are SGHTA and FQGTGA. CDR3: CASSSGTMAGNEQFF. The CDR3, as DNA: TGTGCCAGCAGCTCCGGGACTATGGCAGGAAATGAGCAGTTCTTC.

Many counts were recorded for this clonotype. The chain joins TRBV12-3 or TRBV12-4 to TRBJ1-2; D gene uncertain. The CDR3 length is 15 residues. V was clipped by 5 bases and J by 6 bases, with 19 bases between them. CDR3 DNA sequence: TGTGCCAGCAGTAATTACCGGGCTCTGGTGGATGGCTACACCTTC. Protein: CASSNYRALVDGYTF.

This clonotype appeared many times. This rearrangement joins TRBV12-3 or TRBV12-4 to TRBJ1-2; a weak D match, TRBD1 (5 bases). The CDR3 is 14 residues long. Trimming took 6 bases from V and 2 from J, leaving 13 bases between them. The CDR3 nucleotides are TGTGCCAGCAGCTTCGAGACAGTCAACTATGGCTACACCTTC. Translated: CASSFETVNYGYTF.

This clonotype was seen ten or more times. This chain joins TRBV20-1 and TRBJ2-7, with D possibly being TRBD1 (6 bases). Trimming stripped 2 bases from V and 4 bases from J, with 9 bases between. From germline, CDR1 is DFQATT and CDR2 SNEGSKA (reference sequence). CDR3 length equals 12 residues. CDR3 sequence: CSARSQGYEQYF. The DNA for the CDR3 is TGCAGTGCTAGATCACAGGGTTACGAGCAGTACTTC.

The chain combines TRBV4-1 with TRBJ1-1, with D unclear. This CDR3 region has 14 residues. Germline CDR1 reads MGHRA; CDR2 reads YSYEKL. Trimming stripped 1 base from V and 4 bases from J, with 10 bases between. This chain's CDR3 is CASSQGLPLTEAFF. The CDR3 bases are TGCGCCAGCAGCCAAGGGCTCCCACTCACTGAAGCTTTCTTT.

In the case of this clonotype: A clone one base away is much larger, so this may be a read error. V gene TRBV30 combines with J gene TRBJ2-3; D may correspond to TRBD1 or TRBD2 (5 bases each). This CDR3 spans 14 amino acids. Looked up from germline, CDR1 is GTSNPN and CDR2 is SVGIG (reference sequence). Trimming took 5 bases from V and 6 from J, leaving 18 bases between them. CDR3 bases: TGTGCCTGGGGTGCGGGCCGGGGCCCCGATACGCAGTATTTT. Residues: CAWGAGRGPDTQYF.

This clonotype was observed many times. The gene calls are TRBV2 and TRBJ1-4; 8 bases map to TRBD1. Germline V gives CDR1 SNHLY, CDR2 FYNNEI. Trimming at V came to 3 bases and at J to 4 bases, leaving 4 bases not matched to a gene. The CDR3 runs to 15 residues. CDR3 protein: CASSDRGLSNEKLFF. The CDR3 bases are TGTGCCAGCAGTGACAGGGGGCTAAGTAATGAAAAACTGTTTTTT.

At least ten counts were recorded for this clonotype. The chain links TRBV2 to TRBJ2-1, with D hard to call. V was shortened by 6 bases and J by 9 bases, with 9 bases between the two germline ends. CDR3 size: 11 residues. Germline values: CDR1 SNHLY, CDR2 FYNNEI. The CDR3 region has the DNA TGTGCCAGCAGCCTGGAGAGTGAGCAGTTCTTC. Protein: CASSLESEQFF.

The chain combines TRBV7-9 with TRBJ2-2; 8 bases line up with TRBD2. Per the germline V gene, CDR1 is SEHNR and CDR2 is FQNEAQ (reference sequence). The CDR3 runs 18 residues. The junction had 8 bases not matched to a gene; V was cut back by 0 bases and J by 2 bases. CDR3 nucleotide sequence: TGTGCCAGCAGCTTAGCGCGGATAGCGGGAATAAACACCGGGGAGCTGTTTTTT. Protein sequence: CASSLARIAGINTGELFF.

This clonotype was recorded at least ten times. This chain connects TRBV11-2 to TRBJ1-1; no definite D call. From germline, CDR1 is SGHAT and CDR2 FQNNGV. The germline V and J ends were trimmed by 0 bases and 1 base, with 6 bases remaining between them. CDR3 length equals 14 residues. The CDR3 is CASSLDAANTEAFF. CDR3 nucleotides: TGTGCCAGCAGCTTAGATGCTGCGAACACTGAAGCTTTCTTT. The complete variable domain, with remaining parts taken from reference TRBV11-2 and TRBJ1-1, reads EAGVAQSPRYKIIEKRQSVAFWCNPISGHATLYWYQQILGQGPKLLIQFQNNGVVDDSQLPKDRFSAERLKGVDSTLKIQPAKLEDSAVYLCASSLDAANTEAFFGQGTRLTVV.

The genes are TRBV28 and TRBJ2-5, with D hard to call. V gave up 6 bases and J gave up 4 bases, with 6 bases separating them. Germline assignment: CDR1 MDHEN and CDR2 SYDVKM. There are 11 residues in the CDR3. CDR3 nucleotides: TGTGCCAGCAGCACCAGAGAGACCCAGTACTTC. Its translation: CASSTRETQYF.

This clonotype was seen a few times. This chain's CDR3 is CASSAYEGPYEQYF. The CDR3, as DNA: TGTGCCAGCAGCGCCTACGAGGGGCCGTACGAGCAGTACTTC. The V and J genes are TRBV9 and TRBJ2-7; tentatively, D is TRBD1 or TRBD2 (5 bases each). The CDR3 sequence is 14 residues long. Germline CDR1 and CDR2: SGDLS and YYNGEE. Trimming took off 3 bases at V and 4 bases at J, with 14 bases between the two ends.